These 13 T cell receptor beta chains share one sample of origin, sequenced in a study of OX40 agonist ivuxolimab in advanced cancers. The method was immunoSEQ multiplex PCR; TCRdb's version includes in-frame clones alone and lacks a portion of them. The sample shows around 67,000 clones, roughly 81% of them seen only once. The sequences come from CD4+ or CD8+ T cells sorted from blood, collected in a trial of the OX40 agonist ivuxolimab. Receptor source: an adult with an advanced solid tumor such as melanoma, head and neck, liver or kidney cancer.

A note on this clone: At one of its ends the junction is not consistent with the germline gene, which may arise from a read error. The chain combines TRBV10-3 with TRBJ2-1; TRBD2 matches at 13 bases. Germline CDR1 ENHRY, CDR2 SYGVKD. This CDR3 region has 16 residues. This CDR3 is CAIGTSGVISYNEQFF. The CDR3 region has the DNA TGCGCCATCGGGACTAGCGGGGTGATAAGCTACAATGAGCAGTTCTTC.

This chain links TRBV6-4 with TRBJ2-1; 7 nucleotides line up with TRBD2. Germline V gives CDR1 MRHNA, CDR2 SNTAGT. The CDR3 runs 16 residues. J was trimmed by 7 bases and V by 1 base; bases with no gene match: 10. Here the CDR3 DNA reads TGTGCCAGCAGTGACTTCAACCGGGGGGTACAGAATGAGCAGTTCTTC. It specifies CASSDFNRGVQNEQFF.

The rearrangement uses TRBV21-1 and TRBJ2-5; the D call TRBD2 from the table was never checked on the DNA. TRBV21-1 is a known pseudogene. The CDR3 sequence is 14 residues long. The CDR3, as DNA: TGTGCCAGCAGCAATTGCGGGAGGGGAGAGACCCAGTACTTC. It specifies CASSNCGRGETQYF.

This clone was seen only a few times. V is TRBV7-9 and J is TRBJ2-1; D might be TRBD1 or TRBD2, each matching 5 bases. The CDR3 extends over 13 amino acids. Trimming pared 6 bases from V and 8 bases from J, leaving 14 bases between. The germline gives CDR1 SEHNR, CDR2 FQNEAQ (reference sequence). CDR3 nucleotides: TGTGCCAGCAGGCTGGGACCGGCCCATGAGCAGTTCTTC. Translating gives CASRLGPAHEQFF. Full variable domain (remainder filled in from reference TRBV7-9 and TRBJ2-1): DTGVSQNPRHKITKRGQNVTFRCDPISEHNRLYWYRQTLGQGPEFLTYFQNEAQLEKSRLLSDRFSAERPKGSFSTLEIQRTEQGDSAMYLCASRLGPAHEQFFGPGTRLTVL.

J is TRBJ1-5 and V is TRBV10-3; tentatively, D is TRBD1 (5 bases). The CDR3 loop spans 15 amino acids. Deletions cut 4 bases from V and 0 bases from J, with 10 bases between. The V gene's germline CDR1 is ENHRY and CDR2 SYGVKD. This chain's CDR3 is CAISVDRNSNQPQHF. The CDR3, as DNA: TGTGCCATCAGTGTAGACAGAAATAGCAATCAGCCCCAGCATTTT.

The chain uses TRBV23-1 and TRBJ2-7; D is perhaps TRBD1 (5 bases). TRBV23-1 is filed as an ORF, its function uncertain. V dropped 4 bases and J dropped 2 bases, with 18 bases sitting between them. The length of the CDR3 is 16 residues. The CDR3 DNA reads TGCGCCAGCAGTCTCCGTCTCTCCAGGGCTCCCTACGAGCAGTACTTC. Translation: CASSLRLSRAPYEQYF.

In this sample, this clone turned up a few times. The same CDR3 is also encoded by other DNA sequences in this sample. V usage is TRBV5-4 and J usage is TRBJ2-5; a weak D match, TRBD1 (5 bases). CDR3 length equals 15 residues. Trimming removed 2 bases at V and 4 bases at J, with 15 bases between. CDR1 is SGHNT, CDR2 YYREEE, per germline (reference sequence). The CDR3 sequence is CASSFRQFQTETQYF. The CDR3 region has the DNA TGTGCCAGCAGCTTCAGACAGTTTCAGACAGAGACCCAGTACTTC.

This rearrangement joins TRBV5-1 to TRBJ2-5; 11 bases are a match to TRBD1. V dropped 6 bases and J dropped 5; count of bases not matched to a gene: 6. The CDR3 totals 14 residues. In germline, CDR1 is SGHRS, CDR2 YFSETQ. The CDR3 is CASTRTGGAETQYF. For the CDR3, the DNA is TGCGCCAGCACCCGGACAGGGGGCGCTGAGACCCAGTACTTC.

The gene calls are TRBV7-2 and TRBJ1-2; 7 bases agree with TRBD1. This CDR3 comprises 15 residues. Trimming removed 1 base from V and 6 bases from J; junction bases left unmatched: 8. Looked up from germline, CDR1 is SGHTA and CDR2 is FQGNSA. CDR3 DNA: TGTGCCAGCAGCTTAGGAGTAGGGGGCGGAAATGGCTACACCTTC. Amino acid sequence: CASSLGVGGGNGYTF. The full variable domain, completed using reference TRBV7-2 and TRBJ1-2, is GAGVSQSPSNKVTEKGKDVELRCDPISGHTALYWYRQSLGQGLEFLIYFQGNSAPDKSGLPSDRFSAERTGGSVSTLTIQRTQQEDSAVYLCASSLGVGGGNGYTFGSGTRLTVV.

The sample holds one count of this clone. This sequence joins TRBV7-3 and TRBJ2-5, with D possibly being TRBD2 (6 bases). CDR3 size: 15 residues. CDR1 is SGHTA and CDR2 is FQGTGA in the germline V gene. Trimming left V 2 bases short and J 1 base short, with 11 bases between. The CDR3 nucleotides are TGTGCCAGCAGCTTAGTCCGGGGAGGCCAAGAGACCCAGTACTTC. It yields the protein CASSLVRGGQETQYF.

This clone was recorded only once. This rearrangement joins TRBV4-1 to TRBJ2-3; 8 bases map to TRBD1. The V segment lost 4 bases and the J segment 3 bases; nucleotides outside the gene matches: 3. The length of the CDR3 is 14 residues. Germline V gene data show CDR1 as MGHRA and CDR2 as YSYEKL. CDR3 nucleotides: TGCGCCAGCAGCCCTCGGACAGGGACAGATACGCAGTATTTT. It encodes CASSPRTGTDTQYF.

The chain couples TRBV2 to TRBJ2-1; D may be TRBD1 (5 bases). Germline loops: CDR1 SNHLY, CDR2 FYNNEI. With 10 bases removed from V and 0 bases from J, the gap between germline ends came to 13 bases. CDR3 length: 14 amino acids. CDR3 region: CATRQFDSYNEQFF. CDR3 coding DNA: TGTGCCACCAGACAGTTCGACTCCTACAATGAGCAGTTCTTC.

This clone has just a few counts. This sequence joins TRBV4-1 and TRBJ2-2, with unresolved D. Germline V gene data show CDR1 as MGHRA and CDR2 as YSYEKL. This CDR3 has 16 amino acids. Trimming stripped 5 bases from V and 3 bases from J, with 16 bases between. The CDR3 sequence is CASSSKSLRDTGELFF. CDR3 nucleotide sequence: TGCGCCAGCAGCTCAAAATCCCTTCGGGACACCGGGGAGCTGTTTTTT.